This entry lists 26 T cell receptor beta chains sequenced from one sample in a study of T cell repertoires in cytomegalovirus infection. TCRdb reprocessed the reads with MiXCR, giving one entry per CDR3 protein. The profile shows around 750,000 distinct CDR3 sequences, 32% of them singletons. Their specific antigens are unknown. Sequenced material: cultured CD8+ T cells from PBMCs, taken from culture after CMV antigen stimulation. The receptor set was obtained from a human donor in good health (CMV status not recorded). Some clones in this sample may be carry-over from other donors' samples.

This clonotype appeared a few times. This rearrangement joins TRBV5-5 to TRBJ2-1; maybe TRBD1 (6 bases). Per the germline V gene, CDR1 is SGHKS and CDR2 is YYEKEE (reference sequence). The CDR3 totals 13 residues. Between the trimmed V and J ends, which lost 5 bases and 5 bases, there was a span of 11 bases. CDR3 sequence (DNA): TGTGCCAGCAGTCCGGACAGTGACAATGAGCAGTTCTTC. Translation: CASSPDSDNEQFF.

This rearrangement joins TRBV2 to TRBJ2-1, with 16 bases aligning to TRBD2. Trimming took 5 bases from V and 4 from J; bases not matched to a gene: 8. This CDR3 is 18 amino acids long. CDR1 and CDR2 (germline): SNHLY, FYNNEI. CDR3 DNA: TGTGCCAGCAGTACCGGGACTAGCGGGGGGGCCCGGTACAATGAGCAGTTCTTC. Translated, it gives CASSTGTSGGARYNEQFF.

Ten or more counts support this clonotype. The chain employs TRBV2 and TRBJ2-5; D possibly matches TRBD1 or TRBD2 (5 bases each). This CDR3 spans 13 amino acids. Germline V CDR1 and CDR2: SNHLY, FYNNEI. V dropped 4 bases and J dropped 4 bases, with 10 bases sitting between them. CDR3 nucleotide sequence: TGTGCCAGCAGTGTTATGGGGGTAGAGACCCAGTACTTC. Translation gives CASSVMGVETQYF. The full variable domain, in which reference TRBV2 and TRBJ2-5 provide the parts outside the CDR3, is EPEVTQTPSHQVTQMGQEVILRCVPISNHLYFYWYRQILGQKVEFLVSFYNNEISEKSEIFDDQFSVERPDGSNFTLKIRSTKLEDSAMYFCASSVMGVETQYFGPGTRLLVL.

This clonotype occurred a few times. The rearrangement joins TRBV5-5 to TRBJ2-3; 8 nucleotides line up with TRBD1. The CDR3 is 16 amino acids. Trimming removed 3 bases from V and 4 bases from J; junction bases left unmatched: 10. CDR1 and CDR2 (germline): SGHKS, YYEKEE (reference sequence). CDR3 nucleotides: TGTGCCAGCAGCTCCACAGGGGGAGAGGACGCAGATACGCAGTATTTT. Encoded protein: CASSSTGGEDADTQYF.

The V and J genes are TRBV5-8 and TRBJ1-1; 12 bases agree with TRBD1. Germline loops: CDR1 SGHTS, CDR2 YDEGEE. This CDR3 comprises 17 residues. The junction had 10 bases not matched to a gene; V was cut back by 4 bases and J by 3 bases. The CDR3 bases are TGTGCCAGCAGCCTCCGGGACAGGGGGCCTCTCGACACTGAAGCTTTCTTT. It translates to CASSLRDRGPLDTEAFF.

CDR3 bases: TGCAGTGCTAGAGGACTAGCGGGGGCCGGGGGTACGCAGTATTTT. Translated: CSARGLAGAGGTQYF. This chain joins TRBV20-1 and TRBJ2-3; 12 nucleotides agree with TRBD2. The CDR3 consists of 15 residues. The germline V gene has CDR1 DFQATT and CDR2 SNEGSKA (reference sequence). J gave up 8 bases and V 1 base, and 7 bases lay outside the gene matches.

This clonotype was counted between two and nine times. The rearrangement uses TRBV6-1 and TRBJ2-7; weak D call: TRBD2 (5 bases). CDR1 and CDR2 (germline): MNHNS, SASEGT. The CDR3 runs to 13 residues. Trimming shortened V by 10 bases and J by 10 bases, and 23 bases separated the two germline ends. CDR3 sequence (DNA): TGTGCCACCGAGGACTTCCCCCAATCGGGCCAGTACGTC. It is translated as CATEDFPQSGQYV.

This clonotype was seen repeatedly, ten times or more. This chain links TRBV7-8 with TRBJ1-2, with D perhaps TRBD1 (5 bases). V was pared by 2 bases and J by 3 bases, with 19 bases between. The V gene's germline CDR1 is SGHVS and CDR2 FQNEAQ. The CDR3 runs to 17 residues. The CDR3 sequence is CASSLKGQGVAHYGYTF. The CDR3 DNA sequence: TGTGCCAGCAGCTTAAAGGGGCAGGGAGTCGCCCACTATGGCTACACCTTC.

CDR3 residues: CASSGTRNSPLHF. The CDR3 nucleotides read TGTGCCAGCAGCGGGACACGGAATTCACCCCTCCACTTT. This chain links TRBV7-3 with TRBJ1-6; tentative D call: TRBD1 (6 bases). V lost 5 bases to trimming and J lost 7 bases, with 9 bases between them. Germline V gene data show CDR1 as SGHTA and CDR2 as FQGTGA. This CDR3 region has 13 residues.

This clonotype was observed a handful of times. The rearrangement links TRBV28 to TRBJ1-1; TRBD1 matches at 7 bases. The CDR3 has 15 residues. CDR1 and CDR2 (germline): MDHEN, SYDVKM. J lost 0 bases, V lost 7 bases, and 8 bases had no gene match. Here the CDR3 reads CASTLVRGLNTEAFF. CDR3 bases: TGTGCCAGCACCCTAGTGAGGGGGCTGAACACTGAAGCTTTCTTT. Full variable domain (outside the CDR3, taken from reference TRBV28 and TRBJ1-1): DVKVTQSSRYLVKRTGEKVFLECVQDMDHENMFWYRQDPGLGLRLIYFSYDVKMKEKGDIPEGYSVSREKKERFSLILESASTNQTSMYLCASTLVRGLNTEAFFGQGTRLTVV.

This clonotype was counted between two and nine times. The CDR3 protein is CASSNDAGRFSGANVLTF. The CDR3 bases are TGTGCCAGCAGTAACGACGCGGGACGGTTCTCTGGGGCCAACGTCCTGACTTTC. The chain joins TRBV6-2 or TRBV6-3 to TRBJ2-6; perhaps TRBD2 as D (6 bases). Germline values: CDR1 MNHEY, CDR2 SVGEGT. With 5 bases removed from V and 0 bases from J, the gap between germline ends came to 17 bases. The CDR3 has 18 residues.

The chain uses TRBV5-1 and TRBJ2-1; TRBD1 matches 7 bases. V gave up 4 bases and J gave up 4 bases; unmatched junction bases: 14. Germline CDR1 and CDR2: SGHRS and YFSETQ. The CDR3 spans 17 residues. CDR3 region: CASSGPDRFVNYNEQFF. For the CDR3, the DNA is TGCGCCAGCAGCGGTCCGGACAGGTTCGTTAATTACAATGAGCAGTTCTTC.

The sample holds one count of this clonotype. A single base separates this from a much larger clone, so it may be a read error. The V gene is TRBV27, the J gene TRBJ1-1; D call uncertain. V was pared by 0 bases and J by 1 base, with 9 bases between. The CDR3 covers 15 residues. Germline loops: CDR1 MNHEY, CDR2 SMNVEV (reference sequence). CDR3 amino acids: CASSLSPPPNTEAFF. The CDR3 DNA reads as TGTGCCAGCAGTTTATCCCCCCCACCGAACACTGAAGCTTTCTTT.

This clonotype was counted a few times. This chain uses TRBV4-1 with TRBJ2-3; tentatively, D is TRBD2 (6 bases). The V gene lost 4 bases and the J gene lost 5 bases, with 19 bases spanning the gap. The CDR3 is 16 residues long. Per germline, CDR1 MGHRA and CDR2 YSYEKL. The CDR3 protein is CASSPGVRGGRDTQYF. The CDR3 DNA sequence: TGCGCCAGCAGCCCGGGGGTGAGGGGAGGAAGAGATACGCAGTATTTT.

The chain joins TRBV10-3 to TRBJ1-1; D uncertain. This CDR3 region has 13 residues. V lost 4 bases and J lost 1, with 7 bases in between. Per the germline V gene, CDR1 is ENHRY and CDR2 is SYGVKD. This CDR3 is CAISVGRNTEAFF. CDR3 nucleotide sequence: TGTGCCATCAGTGTTGGGAGGAACACTGAAGCTTTCTTT.

This clonotype appeared many times. The V and J genes are TRBV27 and TRBJ2-1, with TRBD2 identical over 13 bases. Germline V gene data show CDR1 as MNHEY and CDR2 as SMNVEV (reference sequence). The CDR3 has 16 amino acids. The ends lost 6 bases at V and 0 bases at J; junction bases unmatched: 2. CDR3 nucleotides: TGTGCCAGCAGCAGGACTAGCGGGGGCTCCTACAATGAGCAGTTCTTC. This gives the protein CASSRTSGGSYNEQFF.

The chain links TRBV6-6 to TRBJ1-1; tentative D call: TRBD1 (6 bases). V lost 5 bases, J lost 1 base, and 20 bases lay in between. The CDR3 covers 17 residues. The germline CDR1 and CDR2 sequences are MNHNY and SVGAGI (reference sequence). In nucleotides, the CDR3 is TGTGCCAGCAGTACCCGCCCTGGGGACAAACGGAACACTGAAGCTTTCTTT. This sequence encodes CASSTRPGDKRNTEAFF.

The J gene is TRBJ2-5, the V gene TRBV7-8, with D hard to call. The CDR3 consists of 13 residues. The ends were cut back, 6 bases at V and 1 base at J, with 9 bases in the middle. Germline V gives CDR1 SGHVS, CDR2 FQNEAQ. CDR3 coding DNA: TGTGCCAGCAGGTGGGAACTCCAAGAGACCCAGTACTTC. It encodes CASRWELQETQYF.

The V gene is TRBV12-3 or TRBV12-4, the J gene TRBJ1-4; no firm D call. V lost 5 bases to trimming and J lost 0 bases, with 7 bases between them. The CDR3 has 14 residues. CDR3 loop: CASSRYATNEKLFF. Written as DNA, the CDR3 is TGTGCCAGCAGTCGATATGCAACTAATGAAAAACTGTTTTTT.

The genes are TRBV14 and TRBJ2-7; D may correspond to TRBD1 or TRBD2 (5 bases each). CDR3 length: 15 residues. The germline CDR1 and CDR2 sequences are SGHDN and FVKESK. Deletions cut 0 bases from V and 0 bases from J, with 9 bases between. CDR3 bases: TGTGCCAGCAGCCAAGATGAGGGGAGCTCCTACGAGCAGTACTTC. Amino acids: CASSQDEGSSYEQYF.

This clonotype was recorded many times. The chain links TRBV7-6 to TRBJ1-6; D ambiguous. Germline V gene sequence: CDR1 SGHVS, CDR2 FNYEAQ. CDR3 length: 15 amino acids. Trimming removed 1 base from V and 7 bases from J, with 11 bases in between. CDR3 amino acids: CASSLVKGWNSPLHF. The CDR3 coding sequence is TGTGCCAGCAGCTTAGTAAAAGGGTGGAATTCACCCCTCCACTTT.

This clonotype was seen once. A read error may explain this, as a much larger clone is one base away. The genes are TRBV7-8 and TRBJ1-1; no clear D gene. Trimming removed 8 bases at V and 3 bases at J, with 19 bases between. Per germline, CDR1 SGHVS and CDR2 FQNEAQ. The CDR3 contains 15 residues. The CDR3 region has the DNA TGTGCCAGCGGGAAATATGGGCCGGAGGACACTGAAGCTTTCTTT. As protein: CASGKYGPEDTEAFF.

This clonotype was seen a single time. CDR3 coding DNA: TGTGCCAGCAGATCAGGACAGGGGGGGATAGAAGCTTTCTTT. Translating gives CASRSGQGGIEAFF. This chain connects TRBV28 to TRBJ1-1, with 10 bases lining up with TRBD1. The trim removed 6 bases at V and 8 bases at J, leaving 9 bases unmatched. The CDR3 has 14 amino acids. The germline V gene encodes CDR1 MDHEN and CDR2 SYDVKM.

V gene TRBV19 combines with J gene TRBJ2-7, with unresolved D. CDR3 length equals 15 residues. Germline V gives CDR1 LNHDA, CDR2 SQIVND (reference sequence). V lost 3 bases, J lost 3 bases, and 15 bases lay in between. The chain's CDR3 is CASSISHNVGYEQYF. DNA of the CDR3: TGTGCCAGTAGTATCTCACACAACGTGGGCTACGAGCAGTACTTC. Filled out from reference TRBV19 and TRBJ2-7, the complete variable domain reads DGGITQSPKYLFRKEGQNVTLSCEQNLNHDAMYWYRQDPGQGLRLIYYSQIVNDFQKGDIAEGYSVSREKKESFPLTVTSAQKNPTAFYLCASSISHNVGYEQYFGPGTRLTVT.

This clonotype was recorded at least ten times. CDR3 protein: CASIQQGISYEQYF. Written as DNA, the CDR3 is TGTGCCAGCATCCAACAGGGGATCAGCTACGAGCAGTACTTC. The chain links TRBV7-2 to TRBJ2-7, with 7 nucleotides matching TRBD1. Per the germline V gene, CDR1 is SGHTA and CDR2 is FQGNSA. The CDR3 sequence is 14 residues long. After removal of 7 bases from V and 3 bases from J, the junction contained 9 bases not matched to a gene. Full variable domain (rest looked up from reference TRBV7-2 and TRBJ2-7): GAGVSQSPSNKVTEKGKDVELRCDPISGHTALYWYRQSLGQGLEFLIYFQGNSAPDKSGLPSDRFSAERTGGSVSTLTIQRTQQEDSAVYLCASIQQGISYEQYFGPGTRLTVT.

The sample holds a few counts of this clonotype. This chain links TRBV6-6 with TRBJ1-3; the D gene is possibly TRBD1 (6 bases). Germline V lookup: CDR1 MNHNY, CDR2 SVGAGI (reference sequence). This CDR3 region has 15 residues. V was cut by 4 bases and J by 3 bases, with 13 bases left in between. CDR3 in DNA: TGTGCCAGCAGTTTTGTACAGGGTCGTGGAAACACCATATATTTT. It encodes CASSFVQGRGNTIYF.